This passage covers 22 T cell receptor beta chains from one sample sequenced in a study of T cell repertoires in cytomegalovirus infection. Each CDR3 protein is one row after TCRdb ran MiXCR on the reads. Seen here are approximately 290,000 distinct CDR3 sequences, about 23% observed once, and the top ten hold roughly 13%. The sequenced sample was PBMCs. The receptors were gathered from a human donor in good health (CMV status not recorded). Some clones in this sample may be carry-over from other donors' samples.

The V call is TRBV30, the J call TRBJ2-3, with D hard to call. V was pared by 1 base and J by 0 bases, with 5 bases between. The germline V gene encodes CDR1 GTSNPN and CDR2 SVGIG (reference sequence). This CDR3 has 13 amino acids. CDR3 amino acids: CAWSGASTDTQYF. The CDR3 DNA reads as TGTGCCTGGAGTGGGGCTAGCACAGATACGCAGTATTTT.

The sample holds a few counts of this clonotype. The rearrangement links TRBV28 to TRBJ2-2, with D tentatively TRBD1 (6 bases). CDR3 length: 16 residues. Trimming shortened V by 1 base and J by 7 bases, and 16 bases separated the two germline ends. The germline V gene has CDR1 MDHEN and CDR2 SYDVKM. The CDR3, as DNA: TGTGCCAGCAGTTTATTGCCCGTGGGGGCCGGCGGGGAGCTGTTTTTT. Protein product: CASSLLPVGAGGELFF. Supplemented by reference TRBV28 and TRBJ2-2, the full variable domain reads DVKVTQSSRYLVKRTGEKVFLECVQDMDHENMFWYRQDPGLGLRLIYFSYDVKMKEKGDIPEGYSVSREKKERFSLILESASTNQTSMYLCASSLLPVGAGGELFFGEGSRLTVL.

The chain joins TRBV20-1 to TRBJ2-7; D is uncertain. V dropped 2 bases and J dropped 2 bases, with 7 bases sitting between them. Germline V gene data show CDR1 as DFQATT and CDR2 as SNEGSKA (reference sequence). CDR3 length: 12 residues. The CDR3 region is CSARQLTYEQYF. The CDR3 bases are TGCAGTGCTAGACAGCTTACCTACGAGCAGTACTTC.

The chain recombines TRBV6-4 with TRBJ2-5; D is ambiguous. V was trimmed by 2 bases and J by 2 bases, leaving 6 bases between them. The germline CDR1 and CDR2 sequences are MRHNA and SNTAGT. The CDR3 is made up of 13 amino acids. The CDR3 nucleotides read TGTGCCAGCAGTGACGATTGGCAAGAGACCCAGTACTTC. The encoded protein is CASSDDWQETQYF.

This chain links TRBV7-9 with TRBJ2-1; tentatively, D is TRBD2 (5 bases). This CDR3 has 15 residues. Looked up from germline, CDR1 is SEHNR and CDR2 is FQNEAQ (reference sequence). V gave up 2 bases and J gave up 6 bases, with 14 bases separating them. This chain's CDR3 is CASSLRGRRSNEQFF. CDR3 nucleotides: TGTGCCAGCAGCTTACGGGGTCGCCGGTCCAATGAGCAGTTCTTC.

This chain joins TRBV5-1 and TRBJ2-5, with TRBD2 matching 7 bases. The CDR3 totals 13 residues. The V gene end was trimmed by 4 bases and the J gene end by 2 bases; junction bases not matched to a gene: 2. The germline V gene encodes CDR1 SGHRS and CDR2 YFSETQ. The CDR3 protein is CASSDSGQETQYF. CDR3 coding DNA: TGCGCCAGCAGCGATAGCGGGCAAGAGACCCAGTACTTC.

In its sample, this clonotype was seen many times. The J gene is TRBJ2-1, the V gene TRBV7-2; 11 nucleotides line up with TRBD2. J lost 7 bases, V lost 5 bases, and 10 bases had no gene match. This CDR3 comprises 16 residues. Germline CDR1 reads SGHTA; CDR2 reads FQGNSA. The CDR3 DNA sequence: TGTGCCAGCAGCCCCCGTAGCGGGAGGGCCCCGAATGAGCAGTTCTTC. It translates to CASSPRSGRAPNEQFF. The full variable domain, completed using reference TRBV7-2 and TRBJ2-1, is GAGVSQSPSNKVTEKGKDVELRCDPISGHTALYWYRQSLGQGLEFLIYFQGNSAPDKSGLPSDRFSAERTGGSVSTLTIQRTQQEDSAVYLCASSPRSGRAPNEQFFGPGTRLTVL.

This clonotype occurred many times. The V and J genes are TRBV12-3 or TRBV12-4 and TRBJ2-7; D is perhaps TRBD1 or TRBD2 (5 bases each). The CDR3 runs 15 residues. The germline V and J ends were trimmed by 5 bases and 0 bases, with 14 bases remaining between them. Written as DNA, the CDR3 is TGTGCCAGCAGTGTATCCGGGACCGGCTCCTACGAGCAGTACTTC. Amino acid sequence: CASSVSGTGSYEQYF.

This chain uses TRBV28 with TRBJ1-5; possible D gene TRBD1, 6 bases. CDR1 is MDHEN, CDR2 SYDVKM, per germline. The CDR3 loop spans 16 amino acids. Deletions cut 4 bases from V and 9 bases from J, with 22 bases between. The CDR3 DNA follows: TGTGCCAGCAGTTACCAGATAGGCCAGGGGCTCCCGCCCCAGCATTTT. As protein: CASSYQIGQGLPPQHF.

This clonotype has ten or more counts. V gene TRBV7-2 combines with J gene TRBJ1-1; D gene unclear. The CDR3 covers 15 residues. V lost 2 bases and J 1 base, leaving 11 bases between the germline ends. Germline values: CDR1 SGHTA, CDR2 FQGNSA. For the CDR3, the DNA is TGTGCCAGCAGCTTAAGGACCTACTGGAACACTGAAGCTTTCTTT. This translates into CASSLRTYWNTEAFF.

About this clonotype: A read error may be the cause here, since a much bigger clone is one base away. This chain uses TRBV11-2 with TRBJ1-1; D may be TRBD1 (5 bases). Trimming pared 5 bases from V and 3 bases from J, leaving 22 bases between. The CDR3 loop spans 17 amino acids. The V gene's germline CDR1 is SGHAT and CDR2 FQNNGV. CDR3 loop: CASSPGEGFPSDTEAFF. The CDR3 DNA follows: TGTGCCAGCAGCCCTGGAGAGGGGTTCCCTTCGGACACTGAAGCTTTCTTT. Filled out from reference TRBV11-2 and TRBJ1-1, the complete variable domain reads EAGVAQSPRYKIIEKRQSVAFWCNPISGHATLYWYQQILGQGPKLLIQFQNNGVVDDSQLPKDRFSAERLKGVDSTLKIQPAKLEDSAVYLCASSPGEGFPSDTEAFFGQGTRLTVV.

The V gene is TRBV28, the J gene TRBJ1-1; D is undetermined. Germline loops: CDR1 MDHEN, CDR2 SYDVKM. The CDR3 is 13 residues long. Trimming pared 6 bases from V and 11 bases from J, leaving 19 bases between. The CDR3 DNA reads TGTGCCAGCAGCCACCTGGACCCCCCTTGGGCTTTCTTT. It encodes CASSHLDPPWAFF. Based on the CDR3 plus reference TRBV28 and TRBJ1-1, the full variable domain is DVKVTQSSRYLVKRTGEKVFLECVQDMDHENMFWYRQDPGLGLRLIYFSYDVKMKEKGDIPEGYSVSREKKERFSLILESASTNQTSMYLCASSHLDPPWAFFGQGTRLTVV.

The chain couples TRBV11-2 to TRBJ2-3; 8 bases align to TRBD1. After removal of 4 bases from V and 4 bases from J, the junction contained 7 bases not matched to a gene. Germline V lookup: CDR1 SGHAT, CDR2 FQNNGV. This CDR3 comprises 15 residues. CDR3 loop: CASSSPGQGSDTQYF. CDR3 nucleotide sequence: TGTGCCAGCAGCTCCCCCGGACAGGGTTCAGATACGCAGTATTTT.

This clonotype was observed a handful of times. The chain couples TRBV11-2 to TRBJ1-3, with no clear D. Germline V gene lookup returns CDR1 SGHAT and CDR2 FQNNGV. The V end was cut by 4 bases, the J end by 4 bases, with 8 bases between. This CDR3 is 13 amino acids long. The CDR3 region is CASSSDFGNTIYF. The CDR3 DNA is TGTGCCAGCAGCTCTGACTTCGGAAACACCATATATTTT.

The chain carries TRBV7-9 and TRBJ1-1, with unresolved D. Trimming left V 4 bases short and J 5 bases short, with 11 bases between. The CDR3 length is 13 residues. CDR1 and CDR2 (germline): SEHNR, FQNEAQ (reference sequence). CDR3 sequence reads: CASSSDMQTEAFF. The CDR3 DNA reads as TGTGCCAGCAGCTCCGATATGCAAACTGAAGCTTTCTTT.

The V and J genes are TRBV5-1 and TRBJ1-2; 7 nucleotides match TRBD1. The CDR3 totals 14 residues. V trimming: 4 bases; J trimming: 2 bases; junction bases outside the gene matches: 5. Germline V gene data show CDR1 as SGHRS and CDR2 as YFSETQ. The CDR3 sequence: CASSRDRTNYGYTF. The DNA for the CDR3 is TGCGCCAGCAGCAGGGACAGAACAAACTATGGCTACACCTTC.

The table lists this clonotype with many counts. Written as DNA, the CDR3 is TGTGCCAGCAGCTCCTCCTCTCGATACGAGCAGTACTTC. It is translated as CASSSSSRYEQYF. The V and J genes are TRBV7-2 and TRBJ2-7; D gene ambiguous. Germline CDR1 SGHTA, CDR2 FQGNSA. Trimming stripped 4 bases from V and 4 bases from J, with 11 bases between. The CDR3 extends over 13 amino acids.

This clonotype was detected many times. The chain combines TRBV7-2 with TRBJ1-1; D is perhaps TRBD1 (5 bases). Germline V gene lookup returns CDR1 SGHTA and CDR2 FQGNSA. The CDR3 length is 14 residues. The ends were cut back, 1 base at V and 6 bases at J, with 12 bases in the middle. The CDR3 sequence is CASSLGRGEAEAFF. The CDR3 nucleotides are TGTGCCAGCAGCTTAGGACGAGGGGAAGCTGAAGCTTTCTTT.

The chain is built from TRBV6-5 and TRBJ1-4; no clear D. The CDR3 consists of 18 residues. Germline values: CDR1 MNHEY, CDR2 SVGAGI. Trimming took off 0 bases at V and 5 bases at J, with 19 bases between the two ends. CDR3 sequence reads: CASSYSNAAGYSNEKLFF. The CDR3 DNA follows: TGTGCCAGCAGTTACTCGAACGCTGCGGGCTACAGCAATGAAAAACTGTTTTTT.

This clonotype has at least ten counts. The chain carries TRBV7-2 and TRBJ2-5, with 9 bases that match TRBD1. Germline lookup yields CDR1 SGHTA and CDR2 FQGNSA. The J segment lost 4 bases and the V segment lost 4 bases, leaving 4 bases of the junction unmatched. The CDR3 is 14 amino acids. The CDR3 nucleotides read TGTGCCAGCAGCTACGGACAGGGGCGAGAGACCCAGTACTTC. This encodes CASSYGQGRETQYF.

The table lists this clonotype with many counts. This chain uses TRBV28 with TRBJ2-1; a weak D match, TRBD2 (6 bases). The CDR3 is 16 amino acids. Germline assignment: CDR1 MDHEN and CDR2 SYDVKM. Trimming removed 6 bases from V and 8 bases from J, with 23 bases in between. Here the CDR3 reads CASRLKPGLAVYEQFF. CDR3 in DNA: TGTGCCAGCAGGCTCAAACCGGGACTGGCGGTCTATGAGCAGTTCTTC.

This clonotype was counted only a few times. The J gene is TRBJ1-2, the V gene TRBV11-2; possible D gene TRBD1, 5 bases. The CDR3 loop spans 14 amino acids. V lost 5 bases, J lost 4 bases, and 14 bases lay in between. Germline CDR1 reads SGHAT; CDR2 reads FQNNGV. The CDR3: CASSPPGISYGYTF. The CDR3, as DNA: TGTGCCAGCAGCCCCCCAGGGATCAGCTATGGCTACACCTTC.